The next 6 T cell receptor beta chains were all read from a single sample in a study of cytomegalovirus exposure and HLA in healthy donors (dated by TCRdb to about 2017). Library creation used the immunoSEQ multiplex PCR assay. For the multiplex PCR, a mixture combining 60 forward primers for TCR Vbeta segments and 13 reverse primers for TCR Jbeta segments was used. The clones in this table, taken by TCRdb from immuneACCESS, are in-frame only. Not every clone is retained; where verified, under half of the shortfall comes from an unresolved V gene, and the cause of the rest is unknown. The sample table holds roughly 140,000 clones, of which 70% to 90% were seen once. The top ten constitute roughly 4% of the sample. Sequencing was carried out using PBMCs. The receptors originated from a woman in her thirties or forties in good health and CMV-seropositive.

In this sample, this clone turned up a few times. The V and J genes are TRBV5-4 and TRBJ2-7; D possibly corresponds to TRBD2 (5 bases). The germline V gene encodes CDR1 SGHNT and CDR2 YYREEE (reference sequence). The CDR3 sequence is 16 residues long. Trimming cost V 4 bases and J 4 bases, with 21 bases left between them. CDR3 nucleotide sequence: TGTGCCAGCAGCCTGGGTGTTAGCGCTGATTTATACGAGCAGTACTTC. Its translation: CASSLGVSADLYEQYF.

This clone appeared once. The chain employs TRBV5-8 and TRBJ2-3, with 8 bases fitting TRBD2. Germline V gene data show CDR1 as SGHTS and CDR2 as YDEGEE. V was clipped by 2 bases and J by 4 bases; unmatched bases: 6. CDR3 length: 15 residues. The CDR3 loop reads CASSFQTSGADTQYF. For the CDR3, the DNA is TGTGCCAGCAGCTTCCAAACTAGCGGCGCAGATACGCAGTATTTT.

The CDR3 nucleotides are TGTGCCAGCAGTTATGAGGACAGGGATACGCAGTATTTT. Its protein product is CASSYEDRDTQYF. The V gene is TRBV6-5, the J gene TRBJ2-3; 7 nucleotides line up with TRBD1. Germline V lookup: CDR1 MNHEY, CDR2 SVGAGI. V was pared by 3 bases and J by 6 bases, with 3 bases of the junction left unmatched. The CDR3 is made up of 13 amino acids.

This clone appeared once. The V gene is TRBV18, the J gene TRBJ1-5, with 7 positions matching TRBD1. V was clipped by 4 bases and J by 4 bases; unmatched bases: 7. This CDR3 has 15 residues. The germline CDR1 and CDR2 sequences are KGHSH and LQKENI. Here the CDR3 reads CASSLYRGQNQPQHF. The CDR3 DNA sequence: TGTGCCAGCTCACTCTACAGGGGTCAAAATCAGCCCCAGCATTTT.

The rearrangement links TRBV5-1 to TRBJ1-1, with D possibly matching TRBD1 (6 bases). Germline lookup yields CDR1 SGHRS and CDR2 YFSETQ. CDR3 length: 16 residues. With 4 bases removed from V and 1 base from J, the gap between germline ends came to 17 bases. CDR3 loop: CASSGPPGTRNTEAFF. The CDR3 DNA reads as TGCGCCAGCAGCGGGCCCCCTGGGACAAGGAACACTGAAGCTTTCTTT.

This clone was counted a few times. The chain employs TRBV5-1 and TRBJ2-3; maybe TRBD2 (6 bases). CDR1 and CDR2 (germline): SGHRS, YFSETQ. V was clipped by 2 bases and J by 3 bases, with 10 bases between them. The CDR3 is 14 amino acids. The DNA for the CDR3 is TGCGCCAGCAGCTTCCGCGGGGTAACAGATACGCAGTATTTT. This gives the protein CASSFRGVTDTQYF.